These 23 T cell receptor beta chains were all obtained from the same sample, sequenced in a study of T cell responses to AZD1222 COVID-19 vaccine. Clones were read by immunoSEQ multiplex PCR, and TCRdb kept only the in-frame ones, dropping some. The sample shows roughly 81,000 clones, 88% of them seen only once. The source was peripheral blood, collected on day 0 of AZD1222 vaccination. The origin of the receptors is an adult in good health.

V is TRBV7-6 and J is TRBJ2-4; no clear D gene. This CDR3 spans 16 amino acids. Germline CDR1 and CDR2: SGHVS and FNYEAQ. The V gene lost 3 bases and the J gene lost 0 bases, with 12 bases spanning the gap. CDR3 sequence (DNA): TGTGCCAGCAGCTTGATCCATATCCTAGCCAAAAACATTCAGTACTTC. As protein: CASSLIHILAKNIQYF.

The chain has TRBV5-4 and TRBJ1-1; 8 positions agree with TRBD1. The V and J ends lost 4 bases and 1 base, in that order; junction bases with no gene match: 3. The CDR3 runs 14 residues. CDR1 and CDR2 (germline): SGHNT, YYREEE (reference sequence). CDR3 in DNA: TGTGCCAGCAGCGACAGGGGTAGGAACACTGAAGCTTTCTTT. It specifies CASSDRGRNTEAFF.

The rearrangement links TRBV14 to TRBJ1-2; D possibly corresponds to TRBD1 (6 bases). The CDR3 loop spans 15 amino acids. Between the trimmed V and J ends, which lost 1 base and 6 bases, there was a span of 15 bases. Germline values: CDR1 SGHDN, CDR2 FVKESK. CDR3 in DNA: TGTGCCAGCAGCCAAGCCCTTACAGGGTATCATGGCTACACCTTC. Residues: CASSQALTGYHGYTF.

CDR3 sequence: CASSLAGGNTEAFF. The DNA for the CDR3 is TGTGCCAGCAGCTTGGCGGGGGGCAACACTGAAGCTTTCTTT. This chain links TRBV5-6 with TRBJ1-1, with D perhaps TRBD1 (6 bases). Germline lookup yields CDR1 SGHDT and CDR2 YYEEEE. The CDR3 has 14 residues. Trimming shortened V by 0 bases and J by 2 bases, and 8 bases separated the two germline ends.

The chain joins TRBV5-6 to TRBJ1-4, with unresolved D. Per the germline V gene, CDR1 is SGHDT and CDR2 is YYEEEE. V shed 2 bases and J shed 7 bases, with 9 bases lying between them. The CDR3 extends over 13 amino acids. For the CDR3, the DNA is TGTGCCAGCAGCTTTTCTCCGGCTGAAAAACTGTTTTTT. It specifies CASSFSPAEKLFF.

The gene calls are TRBV3-1 (or the pseudogene TRBV3-2) and TRBJ2-1; perhaps D is TRBD1 or TRBD2 (6 bases each). The germline V and J ends were trimmed by 2 bases and 3 bases, with 14 bases remaining between them. Germline V gene sequence: CDR1 LGHDT, CDR2 YNNKEL (reference sequence). The CDR3 extends over 16 amino acids. The CDR3 loop reads CASSQRGHVNYNEQFF. DNA of the CDR3: TGTGCCAGCAGCCAACGGGGGCACGTGAACTACAATGAGCAGTTCTTC.

The chain couples TRBV5-1 to TRBJ1-1; D perhaps matches TRBD1 (6 bases). The germline CDR1 and CDR2 sequences are SGHRS and YFSETQ. The CDR3 consists of 15 residues. Trimming took off 5 bases at V and 4 bases at J, with 18 bases between the two ends. The CDR3 loop is CASSAAGALGTEAFF. The DNA of the CDR3 is TGCGCCAGCAGTGCCGCGGGGGCCCTGGGCACTGAAGCTTTCTTT. The whole variable domain, filled in from reference TRBV5-1 and TRBJ1-1, reads KAGVTQTPRYLIKTRGQQVTLSCSPISGHRSVSWYQQTPGQGLQFLFEYFSETQRNKGNFPGRFSGRQFSNSRSEMNVSTLELGDSALYLCASSAAGALGTEAFFGQGTRLTVV.

The J gene is TRBJ1-5, the V gene TRBV28; 11 nucleotides agree with TRBD1. The CDR3 sequence is 18 residues long. Trimming removed 7 bases from V and 1 base from J; junction bases left unmatched: 12. CDR1 is MDHEN, CDR2 SYDVKM, per germline. CDR3 protein: CASISRDRGFASNQPQHF. The DNA of the CDR3 is TGTGCCAGCATCTCCAGGGACAGGGGGTTCGCGAGCAATCAGCCCCAGCATTTT.

The chain employs TRBV18 and TRBJ2-7, with 12 bases identical to TRBD2. Germline V gene sequence: CDR1 KGHSH, CDR2 LQKENI. The CDR3 spans 17 residues. V lost 0 bases to trimming and J lost 4 bases; unmatched junction nucleotides: 7. CDR3 residues: CASSPPASGRAMYEQYF. The CDR3 DNA is TGTGCCAGCTCACCACCGGCTAGCGGGAGGGCCATGTACGAGCAGTACTTC.

This chain uses TRBV2 with TRBJ2-3; D is perhaps TRBD1 or TRBD2 (5 bases each). V lost 9 bases and J 0 bases, leaving 19 bases between the germline ends. Germline-derived CDR1 and CDR2 are SNHLY and FYNNEI. CDR3 length: 16 amino acids. Written as DNA, the CDR3 is TGTGCCAGTCGATGGGACGGAATTGGGAGCACAGATACGCAGTATTTT. Translating gives CASRWDGIGSTDTQYF.

This clone has just a few counts. DNA of the CDR3: TGTGCCTGGAGTCGGGACGCCTACGAGCAGTACTTC. It translates to CAWSRDAYEQYF. V gene TRBV30 combines with J gene TRBJ2-7; D possibly matches TRBD1 or TRBD2 (5 bases each). V was cut by 2 bases and J by 2 bases, with 7 bases left in between. Germline CDR1 GTSNPN, CDR2 SVGIG (reference sequence). The CDR3 is made up of 12 amino acids. Together with reference TRBV30 and TRBJ2-7, the CDR3 gives the full variable domain: SQTIHQWPATLVQPVGSPLSLECTVEGTSNPNLYWYRQAAGRGLQLLFYSVGIGQISSEVPQNLSASRPQDRQFILSSKKLLLSDSGFYLCAWSRDAYEQYFGPGTRLTVT.

The V gene is TRBV15, the J gene TRBJ2-1; possible D gene TRBD2, 6 bases. The V end was cut by 1 base, the J end by 6 bases, with 10 bases between. CDR3 length equals 14 residues. CDR1 LNHNV and CDR2 YYDKDF come from the germline V gene (reference sequence). The CDR3 loop is CATSRGGDFNEQFF. CDR3 DNA: TGTGCCACCAGCAGAGGGGGGGACTTCAATGAGCAGTTCTTC. Variable domain in full (rest from reference TRBV15 and TRBJ2-1): DAMVIQNPRYQVTQFGKPVTLSCSQTLNHNVMYWYQQKSSQAPKLLFHYYDKDFNNEADTPDNFQSRRPNTSFCFLDIRSPGLGDTAMYLCATSRGGDFNEQFFGPGTRLTVL.

As DNA, the CDR3 is TGTGCCAGCTCACCCAGCCTAACAGATACGCAGTATTTT. Protein sequence: CASSPSLTDTQYF. The V gene is TRBV18, the J gene TRBJ2-3; D is unresolved. Germline CDR1 KGHSH, CDR2 LQKENI. Trimming removed 3 bases from V and 3 bases from J, with 7 bases in between. This CDR3 has 13 residues.

The chain is built from TRBV4-2 and TRBJ2-1; 7 bases agree with TRBD2. V lost 7 bases to trimming and J lost 8 bases; unmatched junction nucleotides: 14. In germline, CDR1 is LGHNA, CDR2 YNFKEQ. The CDR3 has 15 amino acids. The CDR3 coding sequence is TGTGCCAGCACCCCCGGTCAGGGCGGGAGTCATGAGCAGTTCTTC. Translating gives CASTPGQGGSHEQFF.

The chain employs TRBV5-1 and TRBJ2-3; D may be TRBD1 (7 bases). The CDR3 length is 15 residues. The V end lost 2 bases, the J end lost 6 bases, and 16 bases lay between the germline ends. Germline V gene data show CDR1 as SGHRS and CDR2 as YFSETQ. CDR3 loop: CASSFNKAGGDTQYF. The CDR3 DNA reads TGCGCCAGCAGCTTCAATAAGGCAGGGGGGGATACGCAGTATTTT.

This chain uses TRBV27 with TRBJ1-6; 10 bases agree with TRBD1. The CDR3 sequence is 17 residues long. CDR1 MNHEY and CDR2 SMNVEV come from the germline V gene (reference sequence). Trimming at V came to 3 bases and at J to 5 bases, leaving 7 bases not matched to a gene. The CDR3 region has the DNA TGTGCCAGCAGTTTCGGGACAGGGGTGAAGGATAATTCACCCCTCCACTTT. This encodes CASSFGTGVKDNSPLHF.

This clone was counted a few times. In DNA form, the CDR3 reads TGCGCCAGCAGCTTGGCGGGGGACTATGGCTACACCTTC. It specifies CASSLAGDYGYTF. The chain has TRBV5-1 and TRBJ1-2; the D gene is possibly TRBD1 (5 bases). This CDR3 spans 13 amino acids. The V end was cut by 0 bases, the J end by 3 bases, with 6 bases between. Germline CDR1 reads SGHRS; CDR2 reads YFSETQ. Full variable domain (missing parts from reference TRBV5-1 and TRBJ1-2): KAGVTQTPRYLIKTRGQQVTLSCSPISGHRSVSWYQQTPGQGLQFLFEYFSETQRNKGNFPGRFSGRQFSNSRSEMNVSTLELGDSALYLCASSLAGDYGYTFGSGTRLTVV.

The chain has TRBV29-1 and TRBJ1-2, with D possibly TRBD1 on 6 matching bases. This CDR3 region has 13 residues. Germline-derived CDR1 and CDR2 are SQVTM and ANQGSEA. The V end lost 5 bases, the J end lost 4 bases, and 14 bases lay between the germline ends. CDR3 sequence reads: CSVLDSTSYGYTF. The CDR3 region has the DNA TGCAGCGTTTTGGACAGCACCTCCTATGGCTACACCTTC.

CDR3 residues: CASSPQDRSGTDTQYF. The CDR3 DNA is TGTGCCAGCAGCCCCCAGGACAGGTCGGGCACAGATACGCAGTATTTT. The rearrangement joins TRBV9 to TRBJ2-3; the match to TRBD1 covers 7 bases. With 4 bases clipped from V and 1 base from J, the junction kept 9 bases outside the gene matches. Germline lookup yields CDR1 SGDLS and CDR2 YYNGEE. The CDR3 consists of 16 residues. Full variable domain (remainder filled in from reference TRBV9 and TRBJ2-3): DSGVTQTPKHLITATGQRVTLRCSPRSGDLSVYWYQQSLDQGLQFLIQYYNGEERAKGNILERFSAQQFPDLHSELNLSSLELGDSALYFCASSPQDRSGTDTQYFGPGTRLTVL.

The chain couples TRBV15 to TRBJ1-2, with 11 bases matching TRBD1. V was pared by 0 bases and J by 5 bases, with 2 bases of the junction left unmatched. The CDR3 sequence is 15 residues long. CDR1 is LNHNV and CDR2 is YYDKDF in the germline V gene (reference sequence). CDR3 coding DNA: TGTGCCACCAGCAGAGATTGGGACAGGGGGTATGGCTACACCTTC. This translates into CATSRDWDRGYGYTF.

The V call is TRBV5-1, the J call TRBJ1-2; D is uncertain. CDR1 is SGHRS and CDR2 is YFSETQ in the germline V gene. The CDR3 has 14 residues. V was shortened by 0 bases and J by 4 bases, with 10 bases between the two germline ends. The CDR3 is CASSLASVGYGYTF. The CDR3 DNA reads TGCGCCAGCAGCTTGGCCTCGGTTGGCTATGGCTACACCTTC. The entire variable domain, with the rest obtained from reference TRBV5-1 and TRBJ1-2, is as follows: KAGVTQTPRYLIKTRGQQVTLSCSPISGHRSVSWYQQTPGQGLQFLFEYFSETQRNKGNFPGRFSGRQFSNSRSEMNVSTLELGDSALYLCASSLASVGYGYTFGSGTRLTVV.

The gene calls are TRBV27 and TRBJ1-2; D gene ambiguous. The CDR3 covers 17 residues. The V gene's germline CDR1 is MNHEY and CDR2 SMNVEV (reference sequence). The V and J ends lost 5 bases and 1 base respectively, with 20 bases between them. In DNA, the CDR3 is TGTGCCAGCAGTCCCACCCCTCGGGGAGCCGTTAACTATGGCTACACCTTC. As protein: CASSPTPRGAVNYGYTF.

The rearrangement joins TRBV12-3 or TRBV12-4 to TRBJ1-2, with TRBD1 matching 7 bases. With V trimmed by 4 bases and J by 5 bases, 4 bases remained unmatched. The CDR3 has 13 amino acids. CDR3 coding DNA: TGTGCCAGCAGTTACGGGACAGATTATGGCTACACCTTC. It specifies CASSYGTDYGYTF.